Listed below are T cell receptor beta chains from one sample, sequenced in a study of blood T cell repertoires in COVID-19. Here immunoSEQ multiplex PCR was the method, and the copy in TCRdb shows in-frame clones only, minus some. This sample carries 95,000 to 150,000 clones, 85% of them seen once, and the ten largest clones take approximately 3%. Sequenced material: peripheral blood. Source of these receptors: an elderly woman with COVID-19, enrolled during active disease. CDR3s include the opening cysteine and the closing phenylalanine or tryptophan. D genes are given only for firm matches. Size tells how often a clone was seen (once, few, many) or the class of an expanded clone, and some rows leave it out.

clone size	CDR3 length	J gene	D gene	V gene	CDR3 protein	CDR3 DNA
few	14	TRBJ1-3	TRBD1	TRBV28	CASSVQGARNTIYF	TGTGCCAGCAGCGTCCAGGGGGCGAGAAACACCATATATTTT
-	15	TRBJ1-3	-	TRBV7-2	CASSLWAGSGNTIYF	TGTGCCAGCAGCTTATGGGCGGGCTCTGGAAACACCATATATTTT
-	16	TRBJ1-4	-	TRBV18	CASSPQPTATNEKLFF	TGTGCCAGCTCACCGCAGCCGACAGCAACTAATGAAAAACTGTTTTTT
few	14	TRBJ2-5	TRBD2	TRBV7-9	CASSLAGGGETQYF	TGTGCCAGCAGCTTAGCTGGGGGGGGAGAGACCCAGTACTTC
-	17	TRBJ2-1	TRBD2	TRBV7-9	CASSRAATSGSPNEQFF	TGTGCCAGCAGTAGGGCTGCTACTAGCGGGAGTCCCAATGAGCAGTTCTTC
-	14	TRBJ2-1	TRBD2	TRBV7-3	CASSPRGDRNEQFF	TGTGCCAGCAGCCCCCGGGGGGACCGCAATGAGCAGTTCTTC
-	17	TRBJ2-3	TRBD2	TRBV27	CASIQLGAGGSTDTQYF	TGTGCCAGCATCCAATTAGGAGCGGGAGGGAGCACAGATACGCAGTATTTT
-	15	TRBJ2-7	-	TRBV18	CASSPPGASSYEQYF	TGTGCCAGCTCACCTCCAGGGGCGTCCTCCTACGAGCAGTACTTC
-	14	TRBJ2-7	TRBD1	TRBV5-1	CASSLEGQLYEQYF	TGCGCCAGCAGCTTGGAGGGACAGCTATACGAGCAGTACTTC
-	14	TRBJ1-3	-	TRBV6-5	CASSLGGVGNTIYF	TGTGCCAGCAGCCTCGGGGGGGTTGGAAACACCATATATTTT